This entry is about one TCR beta chain. Its target is unknown. The data were produced by immunoSEQ multiplex PCR, yet TCRdb's version contains in-frame clones alone and is incomplete. Of 65,000 to 95,000 clones listed, more than 80% are singletons. In germline, CDR1 is MNHEY, CDR2 SMNVEV (reference sequence). V lost 6 bases, J lost 2 bases, and 14 bases lay in between. The CDR3 covers 15 residues. The data were obtained in a study of neoadjuvant anti-PD-1 for oral cavity cancer. Blood cells were analyzed directly, without culture or expansion. Study-wide points: With three patients per group, TCR findings need larger cohorts.

V and J are TRBV27 and TRBJ1-3; D remains ambiguous. Sequencing was performed on PBMCs, taken before nivolumab (anti-PD-1) treatment. The clonotype originates from a person between 40 and 85 years old with oral cavity squamous cell carcinoma. CDR3: CASSLTTGPGNTIYF. In nucleotides, the CDR3 is TGTGCCAGCAGCCTTACAACCGGCCCTGGAAACACCATATATTTT.